A single sample is the source of the 27 T cell receptor beta chains below, sequenced in a study of read filtering for tumor transcriptome and immune sequencing. The library was built from about 400 ng RNA with molecular barcoded adaptors for alpha/delta and beta/gamma chains. TCRdb recomputed calls from the reads with MiXCR, one row per CDR3 protein. Of about 24,000 distinct CDR3 sequences in the sample, under 25% are singletons; the top ten hold around 46%. Sequenced: a population of CD138-negative cells sorted from bone marrow. Every receptor here comes from a donor aged 40 or over with multiple myeloma.

This clonotype appeared many times. The chain couples TRBV6-5 to TRBJ1-2; D unresolved. Germline loops: CDR1 MNHEY, CDR2 SVGAGI. The CDR3 contains 15 residues. Trimming removed 4 bases at V and 8 bases at J, with 20 bases between. CDR3 nucleotide sequence: TGTGCCAGCAGTTCCTGGAGGGCTCCCGAAGTAGGCTACACCTTC. Translated, it gives CASSSWRAPEVGYTF.

This clonotype was detected many times. The CDR3 is CASSTSAGTGDMDTQYF. The DNA of the CDR3 is TGCGCCAGCAGCACTTCCGCCGGGACAGGGGACATGGATACGCAGTATTTT. The rearrangement joins TRBV5-1 to TRBJ2-3, with TRBD1 identical over 10 bases. This CDR3 comprises 17 residues. With V trimmed by 4 bases and J by 6 bases, 14 bases remained unmatched. Germline CDR1 is SGHRS and CDR2 is YFSETQ.

This clonotype was counted many times. CDR3 bases: TGCAGTGCTAGAGTCGGGACAGGGCAAGAGACCCAGTACTTC. Its translation: CSARVGTGQETQYF. The chain employs TRBV20-1 and TRBJ2-5; TRBD1 matches at 9 bases. The germline gives CDR1 DFQATT, CDR2 SNEGSKA (reference sequence). V trimming: 1 base; J trimming: 2 bases; junction bases outside the gene matches: 2. The CDR3 contains 14 residues.

This clonotype was seen repeatedly, ten times or more. An end of the junction differs from the germline gene, which may be a read error. The chain employs TRBV7-8 and TRBJ2-5; 12 bases map to TRBD2. Germline V lookup: CDR1 SGHVS, CDR2 FQNEAQ. This CDR3 contains 14 residues. The CDR3 DNA reads TGTGCCAGCAGCTTAGCCCAACTAGCGGGGGGTCCACACTTC. Translated: CASSLAQLAGGPHF.

To note about this clonotype: A read error may produce the germline difference seen at one junction end. The V call is TRBV20-1, the J call TRBJ2-3; D is uncertain. The CDR3 length is 14 residues. The germline V gene encodes CDR1 DFQATT and CDR2 SNEGSKA (reference sequence). CDR3 DNA: TGCAGTGCTGTAGAGGCACCAACGGCAGATACGCATTATTTT. Its translation: CSAVEAPTADTHYF.

This clonotype was recorded many times. The chain joins TRBV6-1 to TRBJ1-1; D remains ambiguous. The CDR3 contains 14 residues. CDR1 and CDR2 from the germline V gene are MNHNS and SASEGT. V was cut by 8 bases and J by 0 bases, with 13 bases left in between. The CDR3 here is CASGVGKMNTEAFF. The CDR3 nucleotides read TGTGCCAGCGGCGTCGGTAAGATGAACACTGAAGCTTTCTTT.

To note about this clonotype: A much bigger clone sits one base away, suggesting this may be a read error. The V call is TRBV20-1, the J call TRBJ2-3, with 8 bases aligning to TRBD2. Per germline, CDR1 DFQATT and CDR2 SNEGSKA (reference sequence). This CDR3 comprises 13 residues. The DNA for the CDR3 is TGCAGTGCTAGTACTAGCGGTGATACTATTCCCTGTTTT. It encodes CSASTSGDTIPCF.

This clonotype was picked up many times. The rearrangement links TRBV19 to TRBJ1-1; TRBD1 matches at 7 bases. The V gene end was trimmed by 5 bases and the J gene end by 4 bases; junction bases not matched to a gene: 10. CDR1 and CDR2 (germline): LNHDA, SQIVND (reference sequence). This CDR3 spans 15 amino acids. The CDR3 DNA is TGTGCCAGTAGTGCCAATACAGGGGTGGTCACTGAAGCTTTCTTT. Protein product: CASSANTGVVTEAFF.

The chain combines TRBV11-3 with TRBJ2-2; D is ambiguous. CDR3 length: 14 amino acids. Deletions cut 0 bases from V and 2 bases from J, with 4 bases between. Per the germline V gene, CDR1 is SGHNT and CDR2 is YENEEA. The CDR3: CASSLDINTGELFF. The CDR3, as DNA: TGTGCCAGCAGCTTAGACATAAACACCGGGGAGCTGTTTTTT.

This clonotype appeared many times. V and J are TRBV28 and TRBJ2-1; 10 bases are shared with TRBD2. CDR1 and CDR2 (germline): MDHEN, SYDVKM. This CDR3 is 14 amino acids long. Unmatched junction bases numbered 8, after V lost 10 bases and J lost 5 bases. CDR3 nucleotides: TGTGCCACCTTTCGGACTAGCGGTGACAATGAGCAGTTCTTC. As protein: CATFRTSGDNEQFF.

The CDR3 DNA reads TGTGCCAGCAGTTTTAGCGGGGGGGCGAATACGCAGTATTTT. Translation gives CASSFSGGANTQYF. The V call is TRBV28, the J call TRBJ2-3; TRBD2 matches at 11 bases. Losses at the gene ends were 3 bases for V and 7 bases for J; bases not matched to a gene: 3. The germline CDR1 and CDR2 sequences are MDHEN and SYDVKM. The CDR3 runs to 14 residues.

This clonotype was counted ten times or more. CDR3: CASSSGTSQETQYF. DNA of the CDR3: TGCGCCAGCAGCTCCGGGACATCCCAAGAGACCCAGTACTTC. The rearrangement uses TRBV5-1 and TRBJ2-5; the D gene is possibly TRBD1 (6 bases). V dropped 3 bases and J dropped 1 base, with 10 bases sitting between them. The CDR3 runs 14 residues. Germline values: CDR1 SGHRS, CDR2 YFSETQ.

The sample holds many counts of this clonotype. J is TRBJ2-3 and V is TRBV28, with no clear D. The V gene's germline CDR1 is MDHEN and CDR2 SYDVKM. The CDR3 covers 14 residues. Trimming stripped 6 bases from V and 0 bases from J, with 10 bases between. This CDR3 reads CASSPLGSTDTQYF. The CDR3 DNA sequence: TGTGCCAGCAGCCCGCTCGGGAGCACAGATACGCAGTATTTT. Full variable domain (missing parts from reference TRBV28 and TRBJ2-3): DVKVTQSSRYLVKRTGEKVFLECVQDMDHENMFWYRQDPGLGLRLIYFSYDVKMKEKGDIPEGYSVSREKKERFSLILESASTNQTSMYLCASSPLGSTDTQYFGPGTRLTVL.

Only a few counts were recorded for this clonotype. The chain employs TRBV4-1 and TRBJ1-5; TRBD1 might be the D (6 bases). The CDR3 has 16 amino acids. V was clipped by 5 bases and J by 2 bases, with 16 bases between them. The V gene's germline CDR1 is MGHRA and CDR2 YSYEKL. The DNA of the CDR3 is TGCGCCAGCAGCTTTGACTACAGGGTCGGCAATCAGCCCCAGCATTTT. Encoded protein: CASSFDYRVGNQPQHF.

This clonotype was picked up many times. The chain recombines TRBV7-2 with TRBJ2-3, with D uncertain. Germline CDR1 SGHTA, CDR2 FQGNSA. V lost 5 bases to trimming and J lost 7 bases, with 7 bases between them. The CDR3 runs to 11 residues. For the CDR3, the DNA is TGTGCCAGCAGCGCCCAGAATACGCAGTATTTT. Translation gives CASSAQNTQYF.

Concerning this clonotype: A much larger clone differs from this one at a single base, so this may be a read error. The chain carries TRBV4-1 and TRBJ1-4; maybe TRBD1 (5 bases). In germline, CDR1 is MGHRA, CDR2 YSYEKL. This CDR3 has 14 residues. CDR3 region: CASSQGGAGEKLSF. The CDR3 coding sequence is TGCGCCAGCAGCCAAGGGGGCGCCGGGGAAAAACTGTCTTTT.

Comments on this clonotype: With a much larger clone just one base away, this may be a read error. No conserved phenylalanine or tryptophan ends this CDR3, so it is likely a read error. V usage is TRBV28 and J usage is TRBJ2-3; no clear D gene. This CDR3 has 12 amino acids. V lost 6 bases to trimming and J lost 4 bases, with 8 bases between them. Germline CDR1 reads MDHEN; CDR2 reads SYDVKM. The CDR3 coding sequence is TGTGCCAGCAGCTTGATGTCAGATACGCAGTATCTT. This encodes CASSLMSDTQYL.

As regards this clonotype: At one end, the junction sequence differs from germline, possibly due to a read error. V gene TRBV5-4 combines with J gene TRBJ2-1; 8 nucleotides agree with TRBD2. The CDR3 is 16 amino acids. The V gene's germline CDR1 is SGHNT and CDR2 YYREEE (reference sequence). Here the CDR3 reads CASSAGLTGGPWERFF. The CDR3, as DNA: TGTGCCAGCAGCGCAGGACTAACGGGGGGGCCGTGGGAGCGGTTCTTC.

Concerning this clonotype itself: No conserved phenylalanine or tryptophan is present at the end of the CDR3, so a read error is the likely explanation. The DNA for the CDR3 is TGCGCCAGCAGCCAAGTCCGGGCCTCTGGAAACACCATATATCTT. It is translated as CASSQVRASGNTIYL. The V and J genes are TRBV4-1 and TRBJ1-3; D gene uncertain. This CDR3 comprises 15 residues. Between the trimmed V and J ends, which lost 1 base and 0 bases, there was a span of 7 bases. The germline gives CDR1 MGHRA, CDR2 YSYEKL.

The sample holds many counts of this clonotype. The chain employs TRBV4-1 and TRBJ1-5, with 7 bases identical to TRBD1. Germline CDR1 is MGHRA and CDR2 is YSYEKL. This CDR3 spans 17 amino acids. V shed 0 bases and J 6 bases; nucleotides not matched to a gene: 11. The CDR3: CASSQDFGTVHGQPQHF. CDR3 sequence (DNA): TGCGCCAGCAGCCAAGATTTTGGGACAGTTCACGGTCAGCCCCAGCATTTT.

This clonotype was observed many times. The rearrangement links TRBV11-2 to TRBJ2-1; 9 bases map to TRBD2. The CDR3 runs 15 residues. The germline V gene encodes CDR1 SGHAT and CDR2 FQNNGV. The V and J ends lost 3 bases and 14 bases, in that order; junction bases with no gene match: 14. The CDR3 loop reads CASSLGRGGLDMEFF. The CDR3 region has the DNA TGTGCCAGCAGCTTGGGGCGGGGGGGCCTCGACATGGAGTTCTTC.

This clonotype was detected ten times or more. The V gene is TRBV7-9, the J gene TRBJ1-1; TRBD1 is a possible D gene (5 bases). CDR3 length: 15 residues. Trimming left V 5 bases short and J 2 bases short, with 15 bases between. Germline V gene sequence: CDR1 SEHNR, CDR2 FQNEAQ (reference sequence). CDR3 DNA: TGTGCCAGCAGCCAAATATCGGGGCCCAACACTGAAGCTTTCTTT. Translated: CASSQISGPNTEAFF.

This clonotype occurred many times. The chain couples TRBV10-3 to TRBJ2-2, with D uncertain. CDR3 length: 13 residues. Trimming shortened V by 2 bases and J by 7 bases, and 8 bases separated the two germline ends. Germline CDR1 ENHRY, CDR2 SYGVKD. The CDR3 DNA follows: TGTGCCATCAGTGAGCCCATAGTCGGGGAGCTGTTTTTT. Its translation is CAISEPIVGELFF.

V and J are TRBV20-1 and TRBJ1-5; 8 bases are shared with TRBD1. The CDR3 contains 19 residues. Trimming at V came to 6 bases and at J to 1 base, leaving 20 bases not matched to a gene. Per germline, CDR1 DFQATT and CDR2 SNEGSKA (reference sequence). This CDR3 is CSAASLKGGQGGSNQPQHF. CDR3 DNA sequence: TGCAGTGCCGCCAGCCTTAAAGGTGGACAGGGTGGGAGCAATCAGCCCCAGCATTTT.

With regard to this clonotype: This may arise from a read error, as a much more abundant clone is one base away. The chain couples TRBV10-3 to TRBJ2-1; D unclear. The CDR3 loop spans 14 amino acids. Germline CDR1 reads ENHRY; CDR2 reads SYGVKD. Trimming removed 0 bases at V and 6 bases at J, with 9 bases between. CDR3 DNA: TGTGCCATCAGTGAGTCTGAAACCTGCAATGAGCAGTTCTTC. Translating it yields CAISESETCNEQFF.

The chain uses TRBV20-1 and TRBJ2-5; D may be TRBD1 or TRBD2 (5 bases each). Trimming took off 4 bases at V and 5 bases at J, with 17 bases between the two ends. The V gene's germline CDR1 is DFQATT and CDR2 SNEGSKA (reference sequence). The CDR3 sequence is 14 residues long. The DNA of the CDR3 is TGCAGTGCTATTCCGGGACCGGAGAGGGAGACCCAGTACTTC. It translates to CSAIPGPERETQYF.

With respect to this clonotype: With a much larger clone just one base away, this may be a read error. The gene calls are TRBV6-1 and TRBJ2-2; either TRBD1 or TRBD2 may supply D (5 bases each). The CDR3 is 16 residues long. CDR1 is MNHNS and CDR2 is SASEGT in the germline V gene. The CDR3, as DNA: TGTGCCAGCAGTCGGCCTGGGGCAGCGAACACCGGGGAGCCGTTTTTT. Protein product: CASSRPGAANTGEPFF.